In this sample, the clone carrying this TCR beta chain turned up many times. The data derive from a study of early T cells in non-severe SARS-CoV-2 infection. V gave up 10 bases and J gave up 4 bases, with 14 bases separating them. CDR1 SEHNR and CDR2 FQNEAQ come from the germline V gene (reference sequence). There are 13 residues in the CDR3. One entry per CDR3 protein results from TCRdb running MiXCR on the 5' RACE reads. The table shows under 60,000 distinct CDR3 sequences, with 8% occurring only once. Sequencing was carried out using whole blood. The TCR sequence derives from an adult who was a healthcare worker with PCR-confirmed SARS-CoV-2 infection or an uninfected control (not recorded which). The J gene is TRBJ2-1, the V gene TRBV7-9, with D possibly TRBD1 on 7 matching bases. This CDR3 reads CATAGQRYNEQFF. In nucleotides, the CDR3 is TGTGCCACTGCGGGACAGCGATACAATGAGCAGTTCTTC. The variable domain in full, with the rest retrieved from reference TRBV7-9 and TRBJ2-1, is DTGVSQNPRHKITKRGQNVTFRCDPISEHNRLYWYRQTLGQGPEFLTYFQNEAQLEKSRLLSDRFSAERPKGSFSTLEIQRTEQGDSAMYLCATAGQRYNEQFFGPGTRLTVL.